This TCR beta chain was sequenced in a study of response to subunit inactivated influenza vaccine. General study results and limits: New T cells are recruited in small numbers by each seasonal influenza vaccination, according to the authors' suggestion.

Germline V lookup: CDR1 MDHEN, CDR2 SYDVKM. Between the trimmed V and J ends, which lost 2 bases and 4 bases, there was a span of 11 bases. CDR3 length: 15 amino acids. TCRdb passed the RT-PCR reads through MiXCR, listing each CDR3 protein once. The sample has roughly 570,000 distinct CDR3 sequences, roughly 13% seen once. This clonotype has just a few counts. Its antigen is not known. This material consisted of PBMCs from blood, taken roughly 48 days after vaccination. The chain recombines TRBV28 with TRBJ2-2, with no clear D. The sequence came from a man in his fifties who received an inactivated influenza vaccine. The CDR3 coding sequence is TGTGCCAGCAGTTTAAGGCCGCAAATCACCGGGGAGCTGTTTTTT. Translated, it gives CASSLRPQITGELFF.